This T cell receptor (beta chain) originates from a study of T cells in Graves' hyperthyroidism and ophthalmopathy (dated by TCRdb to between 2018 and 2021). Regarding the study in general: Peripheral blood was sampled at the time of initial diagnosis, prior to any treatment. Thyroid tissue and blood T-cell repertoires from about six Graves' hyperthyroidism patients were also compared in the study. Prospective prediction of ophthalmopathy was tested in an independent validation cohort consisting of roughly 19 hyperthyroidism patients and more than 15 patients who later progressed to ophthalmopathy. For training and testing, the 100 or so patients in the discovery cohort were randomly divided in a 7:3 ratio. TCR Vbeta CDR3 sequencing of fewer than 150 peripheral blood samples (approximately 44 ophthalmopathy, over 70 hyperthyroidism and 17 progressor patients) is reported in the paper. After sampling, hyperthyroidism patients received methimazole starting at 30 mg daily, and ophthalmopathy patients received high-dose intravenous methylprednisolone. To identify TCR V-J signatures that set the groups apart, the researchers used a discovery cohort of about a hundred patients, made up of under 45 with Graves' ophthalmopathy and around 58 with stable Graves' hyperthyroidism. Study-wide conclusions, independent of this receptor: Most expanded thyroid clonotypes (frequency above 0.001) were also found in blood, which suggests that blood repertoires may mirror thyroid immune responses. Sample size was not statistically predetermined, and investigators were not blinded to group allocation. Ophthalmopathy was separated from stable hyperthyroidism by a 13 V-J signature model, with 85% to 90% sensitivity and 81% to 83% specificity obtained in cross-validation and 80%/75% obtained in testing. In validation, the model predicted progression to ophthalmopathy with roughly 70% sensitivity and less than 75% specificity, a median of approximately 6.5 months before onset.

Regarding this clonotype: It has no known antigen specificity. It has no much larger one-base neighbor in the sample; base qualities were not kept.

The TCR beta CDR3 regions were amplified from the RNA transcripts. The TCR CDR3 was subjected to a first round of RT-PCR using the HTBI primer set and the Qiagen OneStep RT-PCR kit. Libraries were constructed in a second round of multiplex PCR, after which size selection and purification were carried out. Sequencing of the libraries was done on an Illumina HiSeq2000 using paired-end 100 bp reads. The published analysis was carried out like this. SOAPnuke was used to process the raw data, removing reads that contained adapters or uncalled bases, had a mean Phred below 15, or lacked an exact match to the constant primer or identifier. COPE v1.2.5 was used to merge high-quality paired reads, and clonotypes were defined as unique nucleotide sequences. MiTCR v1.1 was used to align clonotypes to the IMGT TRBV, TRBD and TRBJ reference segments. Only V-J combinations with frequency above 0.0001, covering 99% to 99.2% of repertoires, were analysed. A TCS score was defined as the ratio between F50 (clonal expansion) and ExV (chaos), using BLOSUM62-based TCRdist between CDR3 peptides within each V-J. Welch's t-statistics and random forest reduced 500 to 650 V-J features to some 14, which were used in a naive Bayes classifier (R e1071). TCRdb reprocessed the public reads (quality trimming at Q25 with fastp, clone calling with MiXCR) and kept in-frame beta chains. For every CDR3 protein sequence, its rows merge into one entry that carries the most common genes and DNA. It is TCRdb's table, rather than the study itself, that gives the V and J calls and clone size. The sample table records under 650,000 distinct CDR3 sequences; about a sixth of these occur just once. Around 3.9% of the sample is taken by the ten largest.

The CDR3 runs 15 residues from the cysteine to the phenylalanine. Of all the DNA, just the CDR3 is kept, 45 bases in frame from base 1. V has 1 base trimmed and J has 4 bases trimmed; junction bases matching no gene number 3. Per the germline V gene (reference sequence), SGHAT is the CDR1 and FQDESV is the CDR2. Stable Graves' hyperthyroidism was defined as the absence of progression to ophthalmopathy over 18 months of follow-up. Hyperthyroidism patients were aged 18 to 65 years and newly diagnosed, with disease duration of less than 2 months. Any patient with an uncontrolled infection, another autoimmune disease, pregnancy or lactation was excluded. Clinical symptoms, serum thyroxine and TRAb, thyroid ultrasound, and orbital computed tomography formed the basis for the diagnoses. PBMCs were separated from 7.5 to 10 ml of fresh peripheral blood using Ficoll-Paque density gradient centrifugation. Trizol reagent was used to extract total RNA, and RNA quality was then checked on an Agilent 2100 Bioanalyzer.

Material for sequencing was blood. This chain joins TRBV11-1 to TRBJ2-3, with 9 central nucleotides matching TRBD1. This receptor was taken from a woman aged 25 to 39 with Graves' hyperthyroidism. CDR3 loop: CASSLGTGEADTQYF. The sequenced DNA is TGTGCCAGCAGCTTAGGGACAGGGGAGGCAGATACGCAGTATTTT. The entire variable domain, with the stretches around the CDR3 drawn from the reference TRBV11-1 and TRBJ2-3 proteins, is EAEVAQSPRYKITEKSQAVAFWCDPISGHATLYWYRQILGQGPELLVQFQDESVVDDSQLPKDRFSAERLKGVDSTLKIQPAELGDSAMYLCASSLGTGEADTQYFGPGTRLTVL.